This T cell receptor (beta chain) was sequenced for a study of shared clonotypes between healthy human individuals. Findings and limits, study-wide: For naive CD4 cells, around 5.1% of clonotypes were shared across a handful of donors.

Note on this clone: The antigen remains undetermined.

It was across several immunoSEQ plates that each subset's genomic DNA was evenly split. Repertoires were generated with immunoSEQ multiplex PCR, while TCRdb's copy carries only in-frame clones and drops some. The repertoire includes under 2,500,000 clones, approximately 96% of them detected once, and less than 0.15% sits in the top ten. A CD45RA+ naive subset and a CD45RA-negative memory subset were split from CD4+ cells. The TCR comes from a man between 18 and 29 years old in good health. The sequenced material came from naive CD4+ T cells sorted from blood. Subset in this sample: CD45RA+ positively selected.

The CDR3 bases are TGTGCCAGCAGCCCCGGGACTAGCGGTACCTACGAGCAGTACTTC. Translating it yields CASSPGTSGTYEQYF. The chain carries TRBV2 and TRBJ2-7; 11 bases match TRBD2. V was clipped by 6 bases and J by 2 bases; unmatched bases: 6. The germline gives CDR1 SNHLY, CDR2 FYNNEI. CDR3 length: 15 amino acids.